A selection of T cell receptor beta chains follows, all from one sample in a study of technical replicates of blood from a few donors. The protocol was immunoSEQ multiplex PCR, while the TCRdb copy is restricted to in-frame clones and leaves out a portion. The top ten clones hold approximately 0.2% of a sample with some 87,000 clones, around 97% of them seen once. Sequenced: T cells isolated from PBMCs. These receptors were collected from a human donor in good health. The CDR3 runs from the conserved cysteine through the conserved F or W. The D gene is left open where the match is weak. Where a row states a size, it is once, few, many or the class of an expanded clone; other rows omit it.

v_gene	j_gene	abundance	d_gene	CDR3nt	CDR3aa
TRBV6-5	TRBJ2-5	.	.	TGTGCCAGCAGTTACTCGCTAAGACAAGAGACCCAGTACTTC	CASSYSLRQETQYF
TRBV4-1	TRBJ1-2	.	.	TGCGCCAGCAGCCAAGAAGCTCCTCCGGCTAACTATGGCTACACCTTC	CASSQEAPPANYGYTF
TRBV29-1	TRBJ1-2	.	TRBD1	TGCAGCGTTTTGTGGCAGGGGGCTTGGGCCGGCTACACCTTC	CSVLWQGAWAGYTF
TRBV30	TRBJ2-7	.	.	TGTGCCTGGAGCGCCAAACCGCTGGGAGTTTACGAGCAGTACTTC	CAWSAKPLGVYEQYF
TRBV13	TRBJ2-1	.	.	TGTGCCAGCAGCTTAGCTGGGGCTTACAATGAGCAGTTCTTC	CASSLAGAYNEQFF
TRBV19	TRBJ2-3	.	.	TGTGCCAGTAGTATCACACAGGGTGTAAGCACAGATACGCAGTATTTT	CASSITQGVSTDTQYF
TRBV7-9	TRBJ2-3	.	TRBD1	TGTGCCAGCAGCCTCGGACAGGGAGGCACAGATACGCAGTATTTT	CASSLGQGGTDTQYF
TRBV7-2	TRBJ1-5	once	.	TGTGCCAGCAGCTTAGCGGCGGGACAGCCCCAGCATTTT	CASSLAAGQPQHF
TRBV5-1	TRBJ2-3	.	TRBD2	TGCGCCAGCAGCTTGGGGTCTCTCCGTAGCGGGGGGCGCACAGATACGCAGTATTTT	CASSLGSLRSGGRTDTQYF
TRBV11-2	TRBJ2-1	.	TRBD2	TGTGCCAGCAGCTTAGGCGGGGGGGCCCTCAATGAGCAGTTCTTC	CASSLGGGALNEQFF
TRBV29-1	TRBJ2-3	.	TRBD2	TGCAGCGTTTCGACTAGCGGGAGGGCCGCAGATACGCAGTATTTT	CSVSTSGRAADTQYF
TRBV9	TRBJ2-7	.	.	TGTGCCAGCAGCGTAGCGGACTATTCATCCTACGAGCAGTACTTC	CASSVADYSSYEQYF
TRBV5-1	TRBJ1-2	.	.	TGCGCCAGCAGCTTGGGTACTGGGGCAATAAACTATGGCTACACCTTC	CASSLGTGAINYGYTF
TRBV25-1	TRBJ1-3	.	.	TGTGCCAGCAGTGCAAAAGACAGGAGAAACACCATATATTTT	CASSAKDRRNTIYF
TRBV7-2	TRBJ2-3	.	.	TGTGCCAGCAGCTTCCTACGCGGGTATGGGGATACGCAGTATTTT	CASSFLRGYGDTQYF
TRBV29-1	TRBJ2-1	once	.	TGCAGCGTTGTAGAGGGGGGAAGGGACCCTTCCTACAATGAGCAGTTCTTC	CSVVEGGRDPSYNEQFF
TRBV11-2	TRBJ2-1	.	TRBD2	TGTGCCAGCAGCTTAGGACTAGCCCCCTACAATGAGCAGTTCTTC	CASSLGLAPYNEQFF
TRBV5-1	TRBJ1-1	.	TRBD1	TGCGCCAGCAGCTTGGGAAGGGGGCGTAACACTGAAGCTTTCTTT	CASSLGRGRNTEAFF
TRBV28	TRBJ2-1	.	TRBD2	TGTGCCAGCAATGTAGCGGGAGTCAGTTCGGATGAGCAGTTCTTC	CASNVAGVSSDEQFF
TRBV30	TRBJ1-2	.	.	TGTGCCTGGAGTGTCCCGGAGGGGCATGGCTACACCTTC	CAWSVPEGHGYTF
TRBV11-2	TRBJ1-1	.	.	TGTGCCAGCAGCTTTCTTTATAGTGGGAACACTGAAGCTTTCTTT	CASSFLYSGNTEAFF
TRBV27	TRBJ1-2	.	.	TGTGCCAGCAGTCCCTTCCGGCGGGGATACTATGGCTACACCTTC	CASSPFRRGYYGYTF
TRBV19	TRBJ2-5	.	.	TGTGCCAGTAGTATTGTGGGGCAGGAGACCCAGTACTTC	CASSIVGQETQYF
TRBV20-1	TRBJ2-1	.	.	TGCAGTGCACTAGGCGATGAGCAGTTCTTC	CSALGDEQFF
TRBV5-1	TRBJ1-1	.	.	TGCGCCAGCCGACTTGCTGGGGCCACTGAAGCTTTCTTT	CASRLAGATEAFF
TRBV19	TRBJ1-2	.	TRBD1	TGTGCCAGTACCCGGGACAGGGTCGTCTATGGCTACACCTTC	CASTRDRVVYGYTF
TRBV13	TRBJ2-7	once	TRBD2	TGTGCCAGCAGCCCGGGTGGCGGGAGGTTCTCGTACGAGCAGTACTTC	CASSPGGGRFSYEQYF
TRBV4-2	TRBJ2-2	.	.	TGTGCCAGCAGCCAAGAGATGGTGGTACGGGGATTTTCCGGGTCCGGGGAGCTGTTTTTT	CASSQEMVVRGFSGSGELFF
TRBV27	TRBJ2-7	.	TRBD1	TGTGCCAGCAGTTTATCGTCGGGACAGCCCTACGAGCAGTACTTC	CASSLSSGQPYEQYF
TRBV18	TRBJ2-7	.	.	TGTGCCAGCTCACCACGGGGAAGTCCGTTATCGGGGGAGCAGTACTTC	CASSPRGSPLSGEQYF
TRBV15	TRBJ2-3	.	TRBD1	TGTGCCACCCGCCACCGACCCGGGACAGGGACTCTTCATGATACGCAGTATTTT	CATRHRPGTGTLHDTQYF
TRBV19	TRBJ2-1	.	.	TGTGCCAGTAGTCCCTCCGGGGTAAATTCCAATGAGCAGTTCTTC	CASSPSGVNSNEQFF